This section outlines one T cell receptor (beta chain) sequence together with its context. This table comes from immunoSEQ multiplex PCR, and its TCRdb copy is limited to in-frame clones, with some not included. The sample consists of 51,000 or so clones, 81% of them appearing once. This entry belongs to a study of blood T cell repertoires in COVID-19. V trimming: 3 bases; J trimming: 2 bases; junction bases outside the gene matches: 1. The V gene's germline CDR1 is DFQATT and CDR2 SNEGSKA (reference sequence). The CDR3 has 13 residues. The sequenced material came from peripheral blood. The receptor's source is a woman of 80 years or more with COVID-19, enrolled during active disease. The rearrangement uses TRBV20-1 and TRBJ2-7; 10 bases match TRBD2. For the CDR3, the DNA is TGCAGTGCTAGTAGCGGGAGGCCCTACGAGCAGTACTTC. Protein product: CSASSGRPYEQYF.